This is a list of T cell receptor beta chains from one sample in a study of cytomegalovirus exposure and HLA in healthy donors. The repertoire was sequenced with immunoSEQ multiplex PCR; TCRdb's copy has only in-frame clones and lacks some. The sample has roughly 180,000 clones, over 70% seen once. Input material: PBMCs. All receptors derive from a woman in her twenties or thirties in good health and CMV-seropositive. Each CDR3 is given with its conserved first and last residue. D genes are given only for firm matches. Not every row has a clone size; where given, it reads once, few, many or a size class.

abundance	v_gene	d_gene	j_gene	CDR3nt	CDR3aa
few	TRBV28	TRBD1	TRBJ2-7	TGTGCCAGCCTCGACAGGGGGTCCTACGAGCAGTACTTC	CASLDRGSYEQYF
-	TRBV5-1	-	TRBJ1-1	TGCGCCACCCGGCCAGGGGTCCTGGACACTGAAGCTTTCTTT	CATRPGVLDTEAFF
-	TRBV4-3	-	TRBJ2-5	TGCGCCAGCAGCCAAATGGGGACAGCGGGGGAGCAGTACTTC	CASSQMGTAGEQYF
-	TRBV7-7	TRBD2	TRBJ2-3	TGTGCCAGCAGCCCGGGACTAGATACAGATACGCAGTATTTT	CASSPGLDTDTQYF
few	TRBV29-1	-	TRBJ2-7	TGCAGCGTTAATAGGGCGGGGGAGCAGTACTTC	CSVNRAGEQYF
-	TRBV15	-	TRBJ2-5	TGTGCCACCAGCGGCAAGACAGACCCTCCACAAGAGACCCAGTACTTC	CATSGKTDPPQETQYF
-	TRBV4-3	-	TRBJ1-1	TGCGCCAGCAGCCAAGTCCTGGGGGGGACTGAAGCTTTCTTT	CASSQVLGGTEAFF
-	TRBV19	-	TRBJ2-5	TGTGCCAGTAGTACTTATGAGACCCAGTACTTC	CASSTYETQYF
-	TRBV30	TRBD1	TRBJ2-3	TGTGCCTGGGGGGACAGGGTTGGGGATACGCAGTATTTT	CAWGDRVGDTQYF
few	TRBV6-4	-	TRBJ1-5	TGTGCCAGCAGTGACTCCCGGGGGGAGGGCAATCAGCCCCAGCATTTT	CASSDSRGEGNQPQHF
-	TRBV11-2	-	TRBJ1-2	TGTGCCAGCAGCTTAGGTGCAGGGAATGGCTACACCTTC	CASSLGAGNGYTF
-	TRBV30	TRBD2	TRBJ2-3	TGTGCCTGGGATCTCACTAGGGGAGGGGCAGATACGCAGTATTTT	CAWDLTRGGADTQYF
-	TRBV6-5	-	TRBJ1-4	TGTGCCAGCAGTTACGGCAGGGTTGAAAAACTGTTTTTT	CASSYGRVEKLFF
-	TRBV20-1	-	TRBJ2-7	TGCAGTGTTCCATCCTACGAGCAGTACTTC	CSVPSYEQYF
once	TRBV4-1	TRBD1	TRBJ2-7	TGCGCCAGCAGCCAGAATACCGGGACAGGCTACGAGCAGTACTTC	CASSQNTGTGYEQYF
-	TRBV5-1	TRBD2	TRBJ2-7	TGCGCCAGCAGCCCCGTAGCGGGAGTGTCGGACCTCTACGAGCAGTACTTC	CASSPVAGVSDLYEQYF
once	TRBV11-2	-	TRBJ2-1	TGTGCCAGCAGCTTAGTGACTATTTACAATGAGCAGTTCTTC	CASSLVTIYNEQFF
-	TRBV7-2	TRBD2	TRBJ2-1	TGTGCCAGCAGCAAAACTAGCGCCAGCTACAATGAGCAGTTCTTC	CASSKTSASYNEQFF
once	TRBV6-5	-	TRBJ2-7	TGTGCCAGCAGTTACCAGGGGGGAAACGAGCAGTACTTC	CASSYQGGNEQYF
-	TRBV9	TRBD1	TRBJ1-1	TGTGCCAGCAGCGCTGCGGGACAGATGAACACTGAAGCTTTCTTT	CASSAAGQMNTEAFF
-	TRBV12-5	-	TRBJ2-1	TGTGCTAGTGGTTTGGTACTGAGCGGAGGTCGGTTCTTC	CASGLVLSGGRFF
once	TRBV11-2	TRBD1	TRBJ2-1	TGTGCCAGCAGACCGTGGGGACAGGGAAATGAGCAGTTCTTC	CASRPWGQGNEQFF